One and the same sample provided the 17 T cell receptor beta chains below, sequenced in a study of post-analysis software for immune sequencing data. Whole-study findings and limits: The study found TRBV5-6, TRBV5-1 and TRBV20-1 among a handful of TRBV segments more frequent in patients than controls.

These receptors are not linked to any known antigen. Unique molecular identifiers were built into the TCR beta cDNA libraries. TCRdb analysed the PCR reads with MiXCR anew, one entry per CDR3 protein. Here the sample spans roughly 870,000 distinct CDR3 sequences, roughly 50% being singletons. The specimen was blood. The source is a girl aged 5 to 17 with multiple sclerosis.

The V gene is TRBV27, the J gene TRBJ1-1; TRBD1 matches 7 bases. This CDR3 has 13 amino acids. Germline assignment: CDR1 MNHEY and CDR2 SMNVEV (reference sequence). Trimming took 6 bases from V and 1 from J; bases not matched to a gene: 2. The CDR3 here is CASRDRENTEAFF. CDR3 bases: TGTGCCAGCAGAGACAGGGAGAACACTGAAGCTTTCTTT.

CDR3 nucleotides: TGTGCCATCAGTGGACTACCTGGGGATACGTACGAGCAGTACTTC. Residues: CAISGLPGDTYEQYF. V gene TRBV10-3 combines with J gene TRBJ2-7, with D perhaps matching TRBD2 (5 bases). This CDR3 contains 15 residues. Trimming stripped 4 bases from V and 4 bases from J, with 17 bases between. From germline, CDR1 is ENHRY and CDR2 SYGVKD.

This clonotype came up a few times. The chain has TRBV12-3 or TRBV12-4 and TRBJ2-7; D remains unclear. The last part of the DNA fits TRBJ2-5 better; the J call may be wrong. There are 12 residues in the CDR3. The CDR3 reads CASLDHQETQYF. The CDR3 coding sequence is TGTGCCAGCCTTGACCACCAAGAGACCCAGTACTTC.

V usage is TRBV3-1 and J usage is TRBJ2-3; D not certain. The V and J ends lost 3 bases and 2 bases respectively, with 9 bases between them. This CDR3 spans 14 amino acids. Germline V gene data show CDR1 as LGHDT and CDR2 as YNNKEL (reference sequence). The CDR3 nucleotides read TGTGCCAGCAGCCAGTGGGATTACACAGATACGCAGTATTTT. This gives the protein CASSQWDYTDTQYF.

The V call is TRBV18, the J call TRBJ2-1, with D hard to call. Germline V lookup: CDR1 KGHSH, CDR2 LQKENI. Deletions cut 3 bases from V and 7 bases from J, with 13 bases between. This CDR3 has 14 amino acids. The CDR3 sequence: CASSPVVVGNEQFF. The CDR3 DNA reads TGTGCCAGCTCACCCGTCGTTGTTGGTAATGAGCAGTTCTTC.

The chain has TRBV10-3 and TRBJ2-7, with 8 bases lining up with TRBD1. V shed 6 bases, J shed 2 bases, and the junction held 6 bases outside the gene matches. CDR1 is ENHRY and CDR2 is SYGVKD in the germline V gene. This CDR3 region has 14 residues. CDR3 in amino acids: CAIRETTGAYEQYF. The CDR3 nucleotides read TGTGCCATCAGGGAGACGACAGGGGCCTACGAGCAGTACTTC.

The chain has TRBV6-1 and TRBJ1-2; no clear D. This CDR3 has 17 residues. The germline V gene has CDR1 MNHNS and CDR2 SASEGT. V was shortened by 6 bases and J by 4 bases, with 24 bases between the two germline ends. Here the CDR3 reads CASSPDGRQPPSYGYTF. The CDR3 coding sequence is TGTGCCAGCAGCCCGGATGGGAGACAACCACCCAGCTATGGCTACACCTTC.

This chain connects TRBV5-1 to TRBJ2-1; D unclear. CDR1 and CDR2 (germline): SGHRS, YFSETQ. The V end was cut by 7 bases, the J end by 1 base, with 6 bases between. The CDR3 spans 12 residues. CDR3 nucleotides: TGCGCCAGCCACCAGTCCTACAATGAGCAGTTCTTC. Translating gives CASHQSYNEQFF.

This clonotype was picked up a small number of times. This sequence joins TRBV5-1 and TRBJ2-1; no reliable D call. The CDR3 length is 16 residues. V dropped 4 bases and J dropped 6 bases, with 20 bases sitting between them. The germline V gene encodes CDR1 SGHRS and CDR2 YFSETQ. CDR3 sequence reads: CASSPRTSLLSNEQFF. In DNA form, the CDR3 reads TGCGCCAGCAGCCCCAGGACCTCCCTCTTGAGCAATGAGCAGTTCTTC.

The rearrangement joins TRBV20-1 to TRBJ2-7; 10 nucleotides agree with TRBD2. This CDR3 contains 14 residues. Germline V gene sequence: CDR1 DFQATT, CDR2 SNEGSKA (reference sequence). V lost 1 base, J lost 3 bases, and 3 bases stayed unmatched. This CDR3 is CSARVASGSYEQYF. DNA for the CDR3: TGCAGTGCTAGAGTGGCTAGCGGGAGCTACGAGCAGTACTTC.

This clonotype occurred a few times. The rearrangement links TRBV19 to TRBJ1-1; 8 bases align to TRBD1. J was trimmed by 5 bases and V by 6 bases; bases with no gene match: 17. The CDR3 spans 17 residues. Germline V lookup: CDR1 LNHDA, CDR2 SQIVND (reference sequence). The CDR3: CASSSSGRGPGWTEAFF. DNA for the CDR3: TGTGCCAGTAGCAGTAGTGGCAGGGGGCCAGGATGGACTGAAGCTTTCTTT.

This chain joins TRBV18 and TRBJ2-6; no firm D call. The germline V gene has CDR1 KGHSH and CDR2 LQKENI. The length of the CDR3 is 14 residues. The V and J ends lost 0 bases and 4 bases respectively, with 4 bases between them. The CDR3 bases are TGTGCCAGCTCACCACCTGCGGGGGCCAACGTCCTGACTTTC. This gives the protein CASSPPAGANVLTF.

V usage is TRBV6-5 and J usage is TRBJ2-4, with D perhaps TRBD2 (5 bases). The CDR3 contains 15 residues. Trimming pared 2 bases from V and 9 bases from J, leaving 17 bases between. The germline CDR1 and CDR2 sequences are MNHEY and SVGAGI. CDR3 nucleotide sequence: TGTGCCAGCAGTTACGTCAGGACTTCCCCCAGCATTCAGTACTTC. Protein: CASSYVRTSPSIQYF.

CDR3 protein: CSAGLAGEETQYF. CDR3 in DNA: TGCAGTGCGGGACTAGCGGGAGAGGAGACCCAGTACTTC. The V gene is TRBV20-1, the J gene TRBJ2-5; 14 bases match TRBD2. The CDR3 runs 13 residues. The V gene end was trimmed by 6 bases and the J gene end by 5 bases; junction bases not matched to a gene: 2. CDR1 is DFQATT and CDR2 is SNEGSKA in the germline V gene (reference sequence).

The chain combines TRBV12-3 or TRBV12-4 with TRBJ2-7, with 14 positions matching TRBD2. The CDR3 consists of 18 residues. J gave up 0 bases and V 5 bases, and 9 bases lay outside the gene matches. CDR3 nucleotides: TGTGCCAGCAGTCCCAGACTAGCGGGAGGGAGGAGCTCCTACGAGCAGTACTTC. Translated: CASSPRLAGGRSSYEQYF.

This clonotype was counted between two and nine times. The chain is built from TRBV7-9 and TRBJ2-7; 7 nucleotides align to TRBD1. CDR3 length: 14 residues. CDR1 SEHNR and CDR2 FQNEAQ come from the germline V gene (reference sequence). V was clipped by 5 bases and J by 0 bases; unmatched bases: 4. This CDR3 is CASSGEGASYEQYF. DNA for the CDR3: TGTGCCAGCAGCGGAGAGGGGGCCTCCTACGAGCAGTACTTC.

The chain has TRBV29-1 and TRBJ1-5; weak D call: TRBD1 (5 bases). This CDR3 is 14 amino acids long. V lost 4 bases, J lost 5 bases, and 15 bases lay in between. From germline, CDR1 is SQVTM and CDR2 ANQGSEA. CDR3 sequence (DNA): TGCAGCGTTGCAGGAGGGGCCTCGGATCAGCCCCAGCATTTT. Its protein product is CSVAGGASDQPQHF.